Listed here are 29 T cell receptor beta chains from one sample, sequenced in a study of cytomegalovirus exposure and HLA in healthy donors. PCR employed 60 Vbeta and 13 Jbeta primers. Method: immunoSEQ multiplex PCR; TCRdb's copy keeps in-frame clones and lacks some. The table includes some 130,000 clones, about 70% detected once. What was sequenced was PBMCs. All receptors derive from a middle-aged man in good health and CMV-seronegative.

This rearrangement joins TRBV19 to TRBJ1-2, with no clear D. The germline V and J ends were trimmed by 3 bases and 3 bases, with 8 bases remaining between them. The CDR3 is made up of 13 amino acids. Germline CDR1 LNHDA, CDR2 SQIVND (reference sequence). CDR3 sequence reads: CASSMSTHYGYTF. CDR3 DNA: TGTGCCAGTAGTATGTCTACTCACTATGGCTACACCTTC.

This clone was counted a single time. The chain combines TRBV6-5 with TRBJ2-5, with D possibly TRBD2 on 5 matching bases. The CDR3 is 14 residues long. V was trimmed by 6 bases and J by 4 bases, leaving 15 bases between them. Germline lookup yields CDR1 MNHEY and CDR2 SVGAGI. CDR3 sequence (DNA): TGTGCCAGCAGGCAAAGAGGGCGCGGAGAGACCCAGTACTTC. Protein sequence: CASRQRGRGETQYF.

This clone was counted a few times. The rearrangement uses TRBV29-1 and TRBJ1-1, with D perhaps TRBD1 (6 bases). V was pared by 7 bases and J by 3 bases, with 12 bases between. The CDR3 is 12 residues long. CDR1 is SQVTM and CDR2 is ANQGSEA in the germline V gene. CDR3 sequence: CSAVDSYTEAFF. For the CDR3, the DNA is TGCAGCGCCGTGGACAGTTACACTGAAGCTTTCTTT.

The gene calls are TRBV28 and TRBJ2-2; a weak D match, TRBD1 (6 bases). V was shortened by 6 bases and J by 1 base, with 9 bases between the two germline ends. Germline CDR1 and CDR2: MDHEN and SYDVKM. The CDR3 extends over 14 amino acids. CDR3 in amino acids: CASSRGQNTGELFF. The CDR3 nucleotides are TGTGCCAGCAGCAGGGGACAGAACACCGGGGAGCTGTTTTTT. The entire variable domain, with the rest obtained from reference TRBV28 and TRBJ2-2, is as follows: DVKVTQSSRYLVKRTGEKVFLECVQDMDHENMFWYRQDPGLGLRLIYFSYDVKMKEKGDIPEGYSVSREKKERFSLILESASTNQTSMYLCASSRGQNTGELFFGEGSRLTVL.

In nucleotides, the CDR3 is TGCGCCAGCAGCCAAGCTGCAAGCACCCTGGGACTAGCCAAAAACATTCAGTACTTC. Translating gives CASSQAASTLGLAKNIQYF. The J gene is TRBJ2-4, the V gene TRBV4-1; maybe TRBD2 (6 bases). Germline V gene lookup returns CDR1 MGHRA and CDR2 YSYEKL. The V gene lost 1 base and the J gene lost 0 bases, with 19 bases spanning the gap. This CDR3 has 19 amino acids.

The gene calls are TRBV2 and TRBJ1-2; 7 bases agree with TRBD1. The CDR3 covers 14 residues. The V and J ends lost 5 bases and 8 bases, in that order; junction bases with no gene match: 11. CDR1 is SNHLY and CDR2 is FYNNEI in the germline V gene. The CDR3 nucleotides are TGTGCCAGCAGTACCCGGGACAGTCTGAGAGGCTACACCTTC. This sequence encodes CASSTRDSLRGYTF.

V is TRBV27 and J is TRBJ2-7, with 9 bases identical to TRBD2. Germline trimming cut 9 bases from V and 5 bases from J; bases unmatched to any gene: 5. Germline lookup yields CDR1 MNHEY and CDR2 SMNVEV (reference sequence). The CDR3 has 12 amino acids. The CDR3 reads CASAGGPHEQYF. CDR3 DNA sequence: TGTGCCAGTGCGGGGGGGCCCCACGAGCAGTACTTC.

The chain recombines TRBV25-1 with TRBJ1-1, with no clear D. From germline, CDR1 is MGHDK and CDR2 SYGVNS. This CDR3 is built from 14 residues. Trimming stripped 2 bases from V and 1 base from J, with 8 bases between. CDR3 amino acids: CASSEGGRNTEAFF. CDR3 coding DNA: TGTGCCAGCAGTGAAGGTGGGCGGAACACTGAAGCTTTCTTT.

The chain employs TRBV30 and TRBJ1-2; D may be TRBD1 (6 bases). CDR1 GTSNPN and CDR2 SVGIG come from the germline V gene (reference sequence). Trimming removed 2 bases at V and 6 bases at J, with 13 bases between. The CDR3 runs 13 residues. The CDR3 sequence: CAWSRNRADGYTF. The CDR3 nucleotides read TGTGCCTGGAGTAGGAACAGGGCGGATGGCTACACCTTC.

This clone came up once. V is TRBV27 and J is TRBJ2-1; 8 nucleotides align to TRBD2. This CDR3 has 15 amino acids. The germline V gene encodes CDR1 MNHEY and CDR2 SMNVEV (reference sequence). J lost 1 base, V lost 8 bases, and 7 bases had no gene match. CDR3 residues: CASRILAGSYNEQFF. Written as DNA, the CDR3 is TGTGCCAGCCGGATCCTAGCGGGTTCCTACAATGAGCAGTTCTTC.

The chain joins TRBV16 to TRBJ1-1; possibly TRBD1 for D (6 bases). CDR1 and CDR2 from the germline V gene are KGHSY and FQNENV. There are 12 residues in the CDR3. V dropped 6 bases and J dropped 6 bases, with 11 bases sitting between them. CDR3 residues: CASSYGTSEAFF. In DNA form, the CDR3 reads TGTGCCAGCAGTTACGGGACATCTGAAGCTTTCTTT.

The chain is built from TRBV28 and TRBJ1-5; D is possibly TRBD1 (6 bases). The CDR3 has 15 residues. V gave up 5 bases and J gave up 0 bases, with 11 bases separating them. CDR1 is MDHEN, CDR2 SYDVKM, per germline. CDR3 protein: CASSPRGNSNQPQHF. The CDR3 DNA follows: TGTGCCAGCAGTCCTAGGGGGAATAGCAATCAGCCCCAGCATTTT.

The V gene is TRBV4-3, the J gene TRBJ2-3; the match to TRBD1 covers 12 bases. Germline V gene lookup returns CDR1 LGHNA and CDR2 YSLEER. The V and J ends lost 4 bases and 4 bases, in that order; junction bases with no gene match: 15. This CDR3 contains 19 residues. CDR3 amino acids: CASSREMGYGTGGADTQYF. The CDR3 DNA follows: TGCGCCAGCAGCCGGGAGATGGGCTATGGGACAGGGGGCGCAGATACGCAGTATTTT.

The chain recombines TRBV9 with TRBJ2-5; 7 nucleotides agree with TRBD1. Per the germline V gene, CDR1 is SGDLS and CDR2 is YYNGEE. The junction had 5 bases not matched to a gene; V was cut back by 2 bases and J by 4 bases. The CDR3 is 14 residues long. As DNA, the CDR3 is TGTGCCAGCAGCGTTAGGGGGCTTAGAGAGACCCAGTACTTC. The encoded protein is CASSVRGLRETQYF. The whole variable domain, filled in from reference TRBV9 and TRBJ2-5, reads DSGVTQTPKHLITATGQRVTLRCSPRSGDLSVYWYQQSLDQGLQFLIQYYNGEERAKGNILERFSAQQFPDLHSELNLSSLELGDSALYFCASSVRGLRETQYFGPGTRLLVL.

This chain uses TRBV4-2 with TRBJ1-1; 10 bases map to TRBD1. The CDR3 totals 15 residues. From germline, CDR1 is LGHNA and CDR2 YNFKEQ. Unmatched junction bases numbered 4, after V lost 3 bases and J lost 3 bases. As DNA, the CDR3 is TGTGCCAGCAGCCAGGGGACAGGGGCGGACACTGAAGCTTTCTTT. It encodes CASSQGTGADTEAFF.

This clone was detected once. V and J are TRBV2 and TRBJ2-7; 7 bases agree with TRBD1. The CDR3 is 17 amino acids. J lost 1 base, V lost 6 bases, and 15 bases had no gene match. CDR1 and CDR2 (germline): SNHLY, FYNNEI. DNA of the CDR3: TGTGCCAGCAGGCACGAGATACAGGGGTCCCTTTCCTACGAGCAGTACTTC. The encoded protein is CASRHEIQGSLSYEQYF.

The chain's CDR3 is CASSRGAGGRETQYF. In nucleotides, the CDR3 is TGTGCCAGCAGCCGGGGGGCAGGGGGCCGGGAGACCCAGTACTTC. The V gene is TRBV7-2, the J gene TRBJ2-5; TRBD1 might be the D (8 bases). The CDR3 covers 15 residues. CDR1 and CDR2 (germline): SGHTA, FQGNSA. Deletions cut 5 bases from V and 5 bases from J, with 18 bases between.

This chain joins TRBV7-8 and TRBJ2-7; a possible D gene is TRBD1 (5 bases). This CDR3 is built from 14 residues. Per the germline V gene, CDR1 is SGHVS and CDR2 is FQNEAQ. With 6 bases removed from V and 4 bases from J, the gap between germline ends came to 16 bases. The CDR3 sequence is CASSLVQGSYEQYF. The CDR3 DNA sequence: TGTGCCAGCAGTTTGGTTCAGGGATCTTACGAGCAGTACTTC.

The J gene is TRBJ1-3, the V gene TRBV6-5; TRBD1 is a possible D gene (6 bases). V lost 0 bases, J lost 14 bases, and 17 bases lay in between. The CDR3 runs to 14 residues. Per the germline V gene, CDR1 is MNHEY and CDR2 is SVGAGI. The CDR3 protein is CASSYSDTPNRVYF. CDR3 bases: TGTGCCAGCAGTTACTCTGACACCCCGAACAGGGTATATTTT.

The chain recombines TRBV7-6 with TRBJ2-1, with D possibly being TRBD1 (6 bases). Germline CDR1 is SGHVS and CDR2 is FNYEAQ. CDR3 length: 14 residues. The V end lost 3 bases, the J end lost 6 bases, and 12 bases lay between the germline ends. As DNA, the CDR3 is TGTGCCAGCAGCTTTGGTCAGGGGTCCAATGAGCAGTTCTTC. Encoded protein: CASSFGQGSNEQFF.

The CDR3 loop is CAISPTGGVDGYTF. The CDR3 DNA reads as TGTGCCATCAGCCCCACAGGGGGAGTTGATGGCTACACCTTC. This chain joins TRBV10-3 and TRBJ1-2; 8 bases map to TRBD1. The CDR3 is 14 residues long. The V segment lost 6 bases and the J segment 6 bases; nucleotides outside the gene matches: 9. Germline V gene sequence: CDR1 ENHRY, CDR2 SYGVKD.

The V gene is TRBV7-9, the J gene TRBJ1-1; 7 bases fit TRBD1. The junction had 6 bases not matched to a gene; V was cut back by 5 bases and J by 6 bases. CDR3 length: 13 residues. Germline CDR1 and CDR2: SEHNR and FQNEAQ (reference sequence). The CDR3 reads CASSDRVGAEAFF. For the CDR3, the DNA is TGTGCCAGCAGCGACAGGGTAGGAGCTGAAGCTTTCTTT.

The CDR3 sequence: CASSLPITYGYTF. Here the CDR3 DNA reads TGTGCCAGCAGCTTACCTATTACCTATGGCTACACCTTC. This chain connects TRBV7-2 to TRBJ1-2; D remains unclear. There are 13 residues in the CDR3. V lost 2 bases and J 4 bases, leaving 8 bases between the germline ends. Germline loops: CDR1 SGHTA, CDR2 FQGNSA. Variable domain in full (rest from reference TRBV7-2 and TRBJ1-2): GAGVSQSPSNKVTEKGKDVELRCDPISGHTALYWYRQSLGQGLEFLIYFQGNSAPDKSGLPSDRFSAERTGGSVSTLTIQRTQQEDSAVYLCASSLPITYGYTFGSGTRLTVV.

Only a few counts were recorded for this clone. The genes are TRBV6-5 and TRBJ1-2; a possible D gene is TRBD1 (6 bases). V lost 6 bases and J 8 bases, leaving 16 bases between the germline ends. The length of the CDR3 is 13 residues. CDR1 MNHEY and CDR2 SVGAGI come from the germline V gene. CDR3 in amino acids: CASRKTGTTGYTF. In nucleotides, the CDR3 is TGTGCCAGCAGAAAGACCGGGACAACCGGCTACACCTTC.

The CDR3 nucleotides read TGTGCCAGCAGCCAAGGGGGACAGAACTATGGCTACACCTTC. Translated: CASSQGGQNYGYTF. The chain carries TRBV14 and TRBJ1-2, with TRBD1 matching over 7 bases. Germline assignment: CDR1 SGHDN and CDR2 FVKESK. This CDR3 has 14 amino acids. V was clipped by 1 base and J by 2 bases; unmatched bases: 1.

The genes are TRBV10-3 and TRBJ1-1, with 10 bases aligning to TRBD1. The CDR3 spans 16 residues. Germline V gives CDR1 ENHRY, CDR2 SYGVKD. Trimming at V came to 2 bases and at J to 7 bases, leaving 10 bases not matched to a gene. The DNA of the CDR3 is TGTGCCATCAGTGAGCGAACGGGACAGGGGTTTAGTGAAGCTTTCTTT. Its protein product is CAISERTGQGFSEAFF.

The CDR3 nucleotides read TGTGCCAGCAGTCCCGGACAGGGGGTAAGCGAGCAGTACTTC. Translated: CASSPGQGVSEQYF. This chain links TRBV27 with TRBJ2-7, with TRBD1 matching 10 bases. Per the germline V gene, CDR1 is MNHEY and CDR2 is SMNVEV (reference sequence). The J segment lost 6 bases and the V segment lost 5 bases, leaving 7 bases of the junction unmatched. This CDR3 is built from 14 residues.

This clone was counted between two and nine times. The genes are TRBV6-1 and TRBJ2-7, with 9 bases identical to TRBD2. Unmatched junction bases numbered 6, after V lost 0 bases and J lost 3 bases. The germline V gene has CDR1 MNHNS and CDR2 SASEGT. The CDR3 has 16 residues. CDR3 protein: CASSEALATSGYEQYF. The CDR3, as DNA: TGTGCCAGCAGTGAAGCCCTCGCGACTAGCGGCTACGAGCAGTACTTC.

V gene TRBV5-1 combines with J gene TRBJ2-3, with D maybe TRBD1 (6 bases). Germline V gene sequence: CDR1 SGHRS, CDR2 YFSETQ. The germline V and J ends were trimmed by 4 bases and 2 bases, with 11 bases remaining between them. The CDR3 is 14 amino acids. The CDR3 DNA reads as TGCGCCAGCAGCCCCGGACAGAACACAGATACGCAGTATTTT. Translated: CASSPGQNTDTQYF.